This T cell receptor (beta chain) was observed in a study of T cell repertoires in cytomegalovirus infection. General study results and limits: Dominating the ex vivo response were HLA-C-restricted CMV-specific TCR beta clonotypes. Cumulative public TCR beta family frequency identified CMV carriers with the relevant HLA.

TCRdb re-called the reads with MiXCR, one entry per CDR3 protein. The table lists some 100,000 distinct CDR3 sequences, 23% of them singletons. This clonotype has more than one count but fewer than ten. Its antigen is currently unknown. The germline V and J ends were trimmed by 6 bases and 5 bases, with 10 bases remaining between them. The CDR3 consists of 13 residues. CDR1 and CDR2 from the germline V gene are WSHSY and SAAADI. The TCR comes from a human donor in good health (CMV status not recorded). Some clones in this sample may be carry-over from other donors' samples. The chain carries TRBV10-2 and TRBJ2-2, with no clear D. Sequencing used CD8+ T cells from PBMCs. The CDR3 DNA follows: TGCGCCAGCAGGGAACCCCGAACCGGGGAGCTGTTTTTT. Protein product: CASREPRTGELFF.